The clone carrying this T cell receptor beta chain was recorded many times. This record belongs to a study of T-cell reconstitution after alpha-beta-depleted transplantation in children. A TCRbeta library incorporating unique molecular identifiers was prepared. In TCRdb, the PCR reads were re-called with MiXCR into one record per CDR3 protein. The data hold approximately 590,000 distinct CDR3 sequences, with about 10% observed a single time. The germline gives CDR1 SEHNR, CDR2 FQNEAQ (reference sequence). The CDR3 consists of 13 residues. Deletions cut 11 bases from V and 4 bases from J, with 17 bases between.

Sample: PBMCs from the stem cell graft donor, taken from the stem cell graft. This receptor was identified in a human donor who donated a stem cell graft to a child with acute myeloid leukemia. This sequence joins TRBV7-9 and TRBJ1-1, with D unresolved. The chain's CDR3 is CAGQEARGTEAFF. CDR3 in DNA: TGTGCCGGGCAGGAGGCCCGGGGCACTGAAGCTTTCTTT.